This entry is about one T cell receptor (beta chain). As yet, its antigen is unknown. Germline assignment: CDR1 SGHAT and CDR2 FQNNGV. Trimming took off 5 bases at V and 6 bases at J, with 8 bases between the two ends. The CDR3 length is 12 residues. This specimen comes from a study of T cells in localized non-small cell lung cancer. Regarding the study as a whole: Adjacent lung was found to contain a median roughly 58 of the top 100 tumor clones.

Method: immunoSEQ multiplex PCR; TCRdb's copy keeps in-frame clones and lacks some. Of about 15,000 clones in the sample, roughly 85% were seen once. Sequences were derived from peripheral blood, sampled before any cancer treatment. The V gene is TRBV11-2, the J gene TRBJ1-3; no clear D. This receptor was obtained from a female donor older than 55 with stage I squamous cell lung carcinoma. As DNA, the CDR3 is TGTGCCAGCAGCCCCGTCGTAAACACCATATATTTT. Encoded protein: CASSPVVNTIYF.